The source of this T cell receptor beta chain is a study of blood T cells in healthy people across ages. The study, taken as a whole, reports: There was a strong correlation between TCR beta diversity and naive T cell percentage.

PCR was performed a second time for about 7 to 12 cycles using a sample-barcoded 5' primer and a J-beta primer mix. TCRdb called the 5' RACE reads again in MiXCR, with one record for every CDR3 protein. The sample records about 1 million distinct CDR3 sequences, less than 50% being singletons. Germline V gives CDR1 SGHDT, CDR2 YYEEEE. Trimming removed 6 bases at V and 7 bases at J, with 16 bases between. The CDR3 has 14 amino acids. As concerns this clonotype: Its matching antigen is unknown.

The sample taken for sequencing was blood. V is TRBV5-6 and J is TRBJ2-2; D is possibly TRBD2 (6 bases). The origin of this receptor is a woman in her fifties or sixties in good health. CDR3 coding DNA: TGTGCCAGCACATCACGGGAGCGGAGCGGGGAGCTGTTTTTT. Amino acid sequence: CASTSRERSGELFF.